Reported below is one T cell receptor beta chain. V lost 4 bases and J 2 bases, leaving 13 bases between the germline ends. Germline V lookup: CDR1 SNHLY, CDR2 FYNNEI. This CDR3 comprises 15 residues. The record originates from a study of regulatory T cells in long-lasting Graves disease. Researchers made TCR beta libraries by using iRepertoire HTBI primers and running Arm-PCR on CDR3 regions. Using its own MiXCR run on the multiplex PCR reads, TCRdb lists one record per CDR3 protein. The sample lists around 400,000 distinct CDR3 sequences, around 24% seen once, with about a quarter in the top ten. Time point reported: persistent/refractory GD, antithyroid drugs over 5 years with positive TRAb. RNA from PBMCs was the source of the TCR library.

The specimen was peripheral blood mononuclear cells (PBMCs), collected when the disease was refractory, from a patient treated with antithyroid drugs. The TCR was taken from a female donor with Graves disease. The chain joins TRBV2 to TRBJ2-3, with D perhaps matching TRBD1 (5 bases). The CDR3 is CASSGRVLVTDTQYF. DNA of the CDR3: TGTGCCAGCAGTGGCAGGGTTCTCGTCACAGATACGCAGTATTTT.